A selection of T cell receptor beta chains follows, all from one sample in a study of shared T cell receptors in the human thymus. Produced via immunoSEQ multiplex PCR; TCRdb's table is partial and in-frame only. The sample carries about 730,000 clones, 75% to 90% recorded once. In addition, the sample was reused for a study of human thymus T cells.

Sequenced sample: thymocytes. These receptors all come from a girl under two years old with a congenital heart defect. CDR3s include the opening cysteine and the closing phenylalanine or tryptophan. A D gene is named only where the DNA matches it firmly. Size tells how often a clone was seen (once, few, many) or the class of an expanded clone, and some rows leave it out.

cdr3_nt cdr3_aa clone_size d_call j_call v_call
TGTGCCAGCAGCCTGCTCCATGAAGCGGGGGGGCCGGGCGGGGAGCTGTTTTTT CASSLLHEAGGPGGELFF - TRBD2 TRBJ2-2 TRBV14
TGTGCCAGCAGACCGGGACAAAGTTACGAGCAGTACTTC CASRPGQSYEQYF - - TRBJ2-7 TRBV27
TGTGCCAGTAAAGGAACAGTCAATCAGCCCCAGCATTTT CASKGTVNQPQHF - - TRBJ1-5 TRBV19
TGTGCCAGCAGTCAGGGGCATCAGCCCCAGCATTTT CASSQGHQPQHF - - TRBJ1-5 TRBV6-1
TGTGCCAGCTCACCACTTAGCGGGAACGGCATCTACGAGCAGTACTTC CASSPLSGNGIYEQYF - TRBD2 TRBJ2-7 TRBV18
TGTGCCAGCAGTTTATCAGGGGGACGGCCCCACGAAAATCAGCCCCAGCATTTT CASSLSGGRPHENQPQHF - - TRBJ1-5 TRBV27
TGCGCCAGCACCCCCACATTGAGGGGGCCAATCCCGAATGGCTACACCTTC CASTPTLRGPIPNGYTF - TRBD1 TRBJ1-2 TRBV4-1
TGTGCCAGCAGCACGCCCGGGACTGCTACTAGCACAGATACGCAGTATTTT CASSTPGTATSTDTQYF - - TRBJ2-3 TRBV14
TGTGCCAGCAGCTTAGGTGAAGCAGGGGAACTGCCCGATGGCTACACCTTC CASSLGEAGELPDGYTF - - TRBJ1-2 TRBV7-6
TGTGCCAGCACTGAGGACAGGGCTGGGGCCAACGTCCTGACTTTC CASTEDRAGANVLTF - TRBD1 TRBJ2-6 TRBV6-5
TGCGCCAGCAGCTTGCCCCCACTCCGGACTAGCGGGGAGAATGAGCAGTTCTTC CASSLPPLRTSGENEQFF - TRBD2 TRBJ2-1 TRBV5-1
TGTGCCAGCAGTGAGGGTCGCAGGGGGATCCTATATGGCTACACCTTC CASSEGRRGILYGYTF once TRBD1 TRBJ1-2 TRBV6-1
TGCGCCAGCAGCCCCGGGACAGGGGGCGGCGAGCAGTACTTC CASSPGTGGGEQYF - TRBD1 TRBJ2-7 TRBV5-1
TGTGCCAGCAGCTCCCAACACCCGGAGACAGTTCCCTACGAGCAGTACTTC CASSSQHPETVPYEQYF - - TRBJ2-7 TRBV7-8
TGTGCCAGCAGCTCCCGGGGGAGATACGCCGGGGAGCTGTTTTTT CASSSRGRYAGELFF - - TRBJ2-2 TRBV5-5
TGTGCCAGTAGTATGGGGGGGCCGCACACCGGGGAGCTGTTTTTT CASSMGGPHTGELFF - - TRBJ2-2 TRBV19
TGCGCCAGCAGCCCCGGACAGGGTGTTTTGGAGACCCAGTACTTC CASSPGQGVLETQYF - TRBD1 TRBJ2-5 TRBV5-1
TGTGCCAGTAGTATAGGATTGCGCTCTGGGGCCAACGTCCTGACTTTC CASSIGLRSGANVLTF - - TRBJ2-6 TRBV19
TGTGCCACCAGCAGAGGAGGACTAGCGGGTCACAATGAGCAGTTCTTC CATSRGGLAGHNEQFF - TRBD2 TRBJ2-1 TRBV15
TGTGCCAGCAGTGATGGTTCTAGGCGGCTTTATGGCTACACCTTC CASSDGSRRLYGYTF - - TRBJ1-2 TRBV6-1
TGTGCCAGCAGCTTAGGTAGTCAGCCCCAGCATTTT CASSLGSQPQHF - - TRBJ1-5 TRBV7-9
TGTGCCAGCAGCCGCCAACTATCTGGTACGCAGTATTTT CASSRQLSGTQYF - - TRBJ2-3 TRBV14
TGTGCCAGCAGCCTCCGGACTTCAGCCTCCGGGGAGCTGTTTTTT CASSLRTSASGELFF - - TRBJ2-2 TRBV11-2
TGTGCCAGCAGCTCAACCCTTCGCAGTTCTTTCAGCAATCAGCCCCAGCATTTT CASSSTLRSSFSNQPQHF - - TRBJ1-5 TRBV27
TGTGCCAGCAGCACACGACAGGGGGCTGACTATGGCTACACCTTC CASSTRQGADYGYTF once TRBD1 TRBJ1-2 TRBV11-2
TGTGCCAGCAGGCAGGGTCCCCTCTACACCTTC CASRQGPLYTF - - TRBJ1-2 TRBV2
TGTGCCAGCAGCTCGGGACTAGCGGGGGGCACAGATACGCAGTATTTT CASSSGLAGGTDTQYF - TRBD2 TRBJ2-3 TRBV7-6
TGTGCCAGCAGCTTATCCGGGACAGTCGGAACTGAAGCTTTCTTT CASSLSGTVGTEAFF - TRBD1 TRBJ1-1 TRBV5-5
TGCGCCAGCAGCCCCACCAAGCCCGGGACAGGGGGCCGCGGGAACACTGAAGCTTTCTTT CASSPTKPGTGGRGNTEAFF - TRBD1 TRBJ1-1 TRBV5-1
TGTGCCAGCAGTGAATGGGCGGGGGGCGAGCAGTACTTC CASSEWAGGEQYF few TRBD2 TRBJ2-7 TRBV25-1
TGTGCCAGCAGTACGGGTAACACTGAAGCTTTCTTT CASSTGNTEAFF - - TRBJ1-1 TRBV11-2
TGCGCCAGCAGCAAGGCACCTGGGGGACACGGGAAAAGTAGTGGGGCCGGGGAGCTGTTTTTT CASSKAPGGHGKSSGAGELFF - - TRBJ2-2 TRBV5-1
TGTGCCAGCGGTCGACTAGCGGGGGTTAACCCCACAGATACGCAGTATTTT CASGRLAGVNPTDTQYF once TRBD2 TRBJ2-3 TRBV28